These 23 T cell receptor beta chains came from one sample sequenced in a study of T-cell memory formation after mild COVID-19. MiXCR was run by TCRdb on the 5' RACE reads, yielding one entry per CDR3 protein. The sample contains hundreds of thousands of distinct CDR3 sequences, 15% to 17% of which appear only once. Sequencing input: PBMCs or a T cell subset sorted from them (not recorded which). Source of these receptors: an adult woman who had mild COVID-19 (a few samples of this study predate the infection). Cell type and time point are not known.

This clonotype was seen only a few times. This CDR3 is CASSLGKSSYEQYF. DNA for the CDR3: TGTGCCAGCAGCTTAGGAAAGAGCTCCTACGAGCAGTACTTC. V gene TRBV7-9 combines with J gene TRBJ2-7; no clear D. Germline V gives CDR1 SEHNR, CDR2 FQNEAQ (reference sequence). The CDR3 extends over 14 amino acids. Deletions cut 1 base from V and 0 bases from J, with 7 bases between.

This clonotype was recorded a few times. The chain has TRBV12-3 or TRBV12-4 and TRBJ1-2; the D gene is possibly TRBD1 (6 bases). The CDR3 has 14 amino acids. V gave up 6 bases and J gave up 0 bases, with 11 bases separating them. CDR3 in amino acids: CASSTRTANYGYTF. Here the CDR3 DNA reads TGTGCCAGCAGCACTCGGACAGCTAACTATGGCTACACCTTC.

This chain connects TRBV24-1 to TRBJ2-5, with 8 bases lining up with TRBD1. With V trimmed by 5 bases and J by 1 base, 8 bases remained unmatched. The CDR3 totals 16 residues. Looked up from germline, CDR1 is KGHDR and CDR2 is SFDVKD. DNA for the CDR3: TGTGCCACCAGTGGGGCAGGGGGCAATATCCAAGAGACCCAGTACTTC. It encodes CATSGAGGNIQETQYF.

At least ten counts were recorded for this clonotype. The rearrangement uses TRBV7-9 and TRBJ1-2; no reliable D call. CDR3 length equals 13 residues. Per the germline V gene, CDR1 is SEHNR and CDR2 is FQNEAQ (reference sequence). Trimming removed 1 base at V and 6 bases at J, with 9 bases between. CDR3 loop: CASSLGGEHGYTF. CDR3 bases: TGTGCCAGCAGCTTAGGGGGAGAGCATGGCTACACCTTC.

This clonotype was seen a handful of times. The gene calls are TRBV7-9 and TRBJ1-3; D gene ambiguous. The CDR3 totals 14 residues. The germline V gene encodes CDR1 SEHNR and CDR2 FQNEAQ (reference sequence). The V gene lost 0 bases and the J gene lost 2 bases, with 5 bases spanning the gap. The CDR3 region is CASSLAQTGNTIYF. The CDR3 DNA is TGTGCCAGCAGCTTAGCTCAGACTGGAAACACCATATATTTT. Filled out from reference TRBV7-9 and TRBJ1-3, the complete variable domain reads DTGVSQNPRHKITKRGQNVTFRCDPISEHNRLYWYRQTLGQGPEFLTYFQNEAQLEKSRLLSDRFSAERPKGSFSTLEIQRTEQGDSAMYLCASSLAQTGNTIYFGEGSWLTVV.

The chain joins TRBV6-5 to TRBJ2-3; D is possibly TRBD1 or TRBD2 (5 bases each). The CDR3 length is 15 residues. Germline CDR1 reads MNHEY; CDR2 reads SVGAGI. Trimming left V 10 bases short and J 2 bases short, with 19 bases between. CDR3 DNA: TGTGCCACCCGCCCGGGACGGCTCGCCACAGATACGCAGTATTTT. Protein: CATRPGRLATDTQYF.

This clonotype was counted a few times. V gene TRBV6-2 or TRBV6-3 combines with J gene TRBJ2-4, with D unclear. V dropped 6 bases and J dropped 13 bases, with 4 bases sitting between them. Germline V lookup: CDR1 MNHEY, CDR2 SVGEGT. CDR3 length: 8 amino acids. CDR3 coding DNA: TGTGCCAGCAGCCTCCAGTACTTC. Translated, it gives CASSLQYF.

This clonotype was seen a few times. This chain links TRBV5-1 with TRBJ1-1, with a tentative D call TRBD1 (5 bases). CDR1 is SGHRS, CDR2 YFSETQ, per germline. The CDR3 sequence is 16 residues long. V was shortened by 1 base and J by 3 bases, with 16 bases between the two germline ends. CDR3 in amino acids: CASSLRVFGGDTEAFF. The CDR3 DNA reads TGCGCCAGCAGCTTGCGAGTATTCGGGGGTGACACTGAAGCTTTCTTT.

The chain combines TRBV4-3 with TRBJ1-4, with D possibly matching TRBD1 (6 bases). Germline CDR1 LGHNA, CDR2 YSLEER. This CDR3 comprises 14 residues. With 0 bases removed from V and 7 bases from J, the gap between germline ends came to 9 bases. The CDR3: CASSQDRGREKLFF. DNA of the CDR3: TGCGCCAGCAGCCAAGACAGGGGTCGTGAAAAACTGTTTTTT.

In its sample, this clonotype was seen a few times. The V and J genes are TRBV20-1 and TRBJ1-1, with D maybe TRBD1 (6 bases). V was pared by 7 bases and J by 8 bases, with 23 bases between. Germline CDR1 is DFQATT and CDR2 is SNEGSKA (reference sequence). There are 14 residues in the CDR3. CDR3 DNA: TGCAGTGGTTTGGGGGGCTTGGCTCATGGAGAAGCTTTCTTT. It translates to CSGLGGLAHGEAFF.

The chain uses TRBV18 and TRBJ2-3, with a possible D match to TRBD1 (5 bases). The V end lost 3 bases, the J end lost 2 bases, and 15 bases lay between the germline ends. The CDR3 has 16 residues. In germline, CDR1 is KGHSH, CDR2 LQKENI. The CDR3 nucleotides are TGTGCCAGCTCACCTAGACAGCTCGTGGTCACAGATACGCAGTATTTT. Encoded protein: CASSPRQLVVTDTQYF.

This clonotype has at least ten counts. This chain uses TRBV5-1 with TRBJ2-1; 8 bases agree with TRBD2. This CDR3 contains 16 residues. The germline V gene encodes CDR1 SGHRS and CDR2 YFSETQ. The ends lost 0 bases at V and 7 bases at J; junction bases unmatched: 9. The CDR3 here is CASSLELAAGANEQFF. CDR3 DNA sequence: TGCGCCAGCAGCTTGGAATTAGCAGCGGGGGCAAATGAGCAGTTCTTC.

The rearrangement links TRBV7-2 to TRBJ1-1; 8 positions agree with TRBD1. The CDR3 is made up of 14 amino acids. The V gene's germline CDR1 is SGHTA and CDR2 FQGNSA. V was clipped by 2 bases and J by 3 bases; unmatched bases: 2. Written as DNA, the CDR3 is TGTGCCAGCAGCTTATCAGGGGGCTACACTGAAGCTTTCTTT. It is translated as CASSLSGGYTEAFF. Drawing the rest from reference TRBV7-2 and TRBJ1-1, the complete variable domain is GAGVSQSPSNKVTEKGKDVELRCDPISGHTALYWYRQSLGQGLEFLIYFQGNSAPDKSGLPSDRFSAERTGGSVSTLTIQRTQQEDSAVYLCASSLSGGYTEAFFGQGTRLTVV.

This clonotype was observed many times. The V and J genes are TRBV7-2 and TRBJ1-5; D gene unclear. The germline gives CDR1 SGHTA, CDR2 FQGNSA. V lost 5 bases and J 6 bases, leaving 17 bases between the germline ends. The CDR3 has 15 amino acids. The CDR3 is CASSIDGLTGQPQHF. The CDR3 region has the DNA TGTGCCAGCAGCATCGACGGACTAACGGGTCAGCCCCAGCATTTT.

This clonotype turned up a few times. This sequence joins TRBV6-5 and TRBJ2-2; maybe TRBD2 (7 bases). CDR1 is MNHEY and CDR2 is SVGAGI in the germline V gene. V lost 8 bases to trimming and J lost 2 bases, with 9 bases between them. The CDR3 consists of 13 residues. The CDR3 region has the DNA TGTGCCAGCGGGGGGGCTAACACCGGGGAGCTGTTTTTT. It encodes CASGGANTGELFF.

This clonotype was seen more than once but under ten times. The rearrangement joins TRBV7-8 to TRBJ2-3, with TRBD2 matching 10 bases. Germline V gene sequence: CDR1 SGHVS, CDR2 FQNEAQ. The CDR3 consists of 17 residues. The junction had 7 bases not matched to a gene; V was cut back by 1 base and J by 3 bases. CDR3 sequence: CASSLEGLAFGTDTQYF. CDR3 DNA: TGTGCCAGCAGCTTAGAGGGACTAGCGTTTGGGACAGATACGCAGTATTTT.

This clonotype was recorded many times. The rearrangement joins TRBV7-8 to TRBJ1-6; D not resolved. Germline values: CDR1 SGHVS, CDR2 FQNEAQ. The ends were cut back, 1 base at V and 9 bases at J, with 10 bases in the middle. This CDR3 is built from 14 residues. The CDR3 DNA reads as TGTGCCAGCAGCTTAGTCCGTGAGACTTCACCCCTCCACTTT. This translates into CASSLVRETSPLHF.

The table lists this clonotype with a few counts. At one boundary the junction diverges from the germline segment, which might be a read error. The J gene is TRBJ2-7, the V gene TRBV5-4; TRBD1 is a possible D gene (5 bases). The CDR3 consists of 15 residues. Per the germline V gene, CDR1 is SGHNT and CDR2 is YYREEE (reference sequence). DNA of the CDR3: TGTGCCGGCAGCTTGGACACCCACTTTACCTACGAGCAGTACTTC. It is translated as CAGSLDTHFTYEQYF.

The J gene is TRBJ2-1, the V gene TRBV4-2; possible D gene TRBD2, 5 bases. The CDR3 covers 14 residues. V was pared by 6 bases and J by 0 bases, with 9 bases between. Germline V lookup: CDR1 LGHNA, CDR2 YNFKEQ. The CDR3 is CASSKRFSYNEQFF. CDR3 nucleotides: TGTGCCAGCAGTAAGCGGTTCTCCTACAATGAGCAGTTCTTC.

This chain links TRBV5-1 with TRBJ2-1, with D tentatively TRBD2 (6 bases). In germline, CDR1 is SGHRS, CDR2 YFSETQ. Trimming removed 5 bases from V and 3 bases from J, with 18 bases in between. There are 16 residues in the CDR3. CDR3 sequence reads: CASSYGGSGVYNEQFF. The CDR3 nucleotides read TGCGCCAGCAGTTACGGCGGTTCGGGGGTCTACAATGAGCAGTTCTTC.

The chain employs TRBV12-3 or TRBV12-4 and TRBJ2-1; no reliable D call. The CDR3 totals 14 residues. V lost 6 bases to trimming and J lost 8 bases, with 17 bases between them. This chain's CDR3 is CASSTTEKVHEQFF. The CDR3 DNA is TGTGCCAGCAGCACAACGGAGAAAGTCCATGAGCAGTTCTTC.

This clonotype was observed a few times. J is TRBJ1-2 and V is TRBV29-1, with TRBD1 as a possible D gene (5 bases). Germline values: CDR1 SQVTM, CDR2 ANQGSEA. This CDR3 is 11 amino acids long. The ends were cut back, 6 bases at V and 4 bases at J, with 9 bases in the middle. DNA of the CDR3: TGCAGCGTCCGGGGGGGCTATGGCTACACCTTC. Encoded protein: CSVRGGYGYTF.

This clonotype has ten or more counts. The chain couples TRBV6-6 to TRBJ2-5; 10 positions agree with TRBD1. The CDR3 sequence is 15 residues long. Germline CDR1 and CDR2: MNHNY and SVGAGI (reference sequence). J gave up 6 bases and V 2 bases, and 6 bases lay outside the gene matches. In nucleotides, the CDR3 is TGTGCCAGCAGTTACGGGACAGGGGCGCTAAAGACCCAGTACTTC. Translation gives CASSYGTGALKTQYF.